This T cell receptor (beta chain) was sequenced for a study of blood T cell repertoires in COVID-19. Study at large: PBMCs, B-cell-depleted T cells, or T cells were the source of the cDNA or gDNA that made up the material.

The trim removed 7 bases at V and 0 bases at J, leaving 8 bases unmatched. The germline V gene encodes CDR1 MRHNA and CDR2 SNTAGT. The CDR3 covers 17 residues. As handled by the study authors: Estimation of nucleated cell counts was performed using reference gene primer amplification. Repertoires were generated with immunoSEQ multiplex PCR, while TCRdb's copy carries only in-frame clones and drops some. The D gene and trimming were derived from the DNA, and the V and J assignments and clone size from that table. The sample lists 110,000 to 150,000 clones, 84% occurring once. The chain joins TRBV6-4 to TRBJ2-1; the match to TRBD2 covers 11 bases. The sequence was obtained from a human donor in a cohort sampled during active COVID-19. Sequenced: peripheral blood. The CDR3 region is CASITSGGLCSYNEQFF. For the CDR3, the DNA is TGTGCCAGCATTACTAGCGGGGGATTGTGCTCCTACAATGAGCAGTTCTTC.